The 26 T cell receptor beta chains below all came from one sample that was sequenced in a study of early T cells in non-severe SARS-CoV-2 infection. TCRdb analysed the 5' RACE reads with MiXCR anew, one entry per CDR3 protein. The sample has some 48,000 distinct CDR3 sequences, under 15% seen once. The source material was whole blood. Receptors originate from an adult who was a healthcare worker with PCR-confirmed SARS-CoV-2 infection or an uninfected control (not recorded which).

This chain connects TRBV28 to TRBJ2-3; D is perhaps TRBD1 or TRBD2 (5 bases each). Between the trimmed V and J ends, which lost 4 bases and 4 bases, there was a span of 15 bases. Looked up from germline, CDR1 is MDHEN and CDR2 is SYDVKM. The CDR3 contains 15 residues. CDR3 coding DNA: TGTGCCAGCAGTTACCCGGGACCTAAGGCAGATACGCAGTATTTT. The encoded protein is CASSYPGPKADTQYF. The whole variable domain, remainder taken from reference TRBV28 and TRBJ2-3, is DVKVTQSSRYLVKRTGEKVFLECVQDMDHENMFWYRQDPGLGLRLIYFSYDVKMKEKGDIPEGYSVSREKKERFSLILESASTNQTSMYLCASSYPGPKADTQYFGPGTRLTVL.

The V and J genes are TRBV20-1 and TRBJ1-2, with a tentative D call TRBD1 (5 bases). The CDR3 runs 13 residues. The ends were cut back, 3 bases at V and 6 bases at J, with 14 bases in the middle. CDR1 DFQATT and CDR2 SNEGSKA come from the germline V gene (reference sequence). CDR3 DNA sequence: TGCAGTGCTAGCTTGCAGGGAGAGCATGGCTACACCTTC. Translation gives CSASLQGEHGYTF.

This clonotype was seen ten or more times. The rearrangement links TRBV13 to TRBJ1-2; unclear D gene. Trimming took off 5 bases at V and 1 base at J, with 14 bases between the two ends. The CDR3 extends over 15 amino acids. Per germline, CDR1 PRHDT and CDR2 FYEKMQ (reference sequence). For the CDR3, the DNA is TGTGCCAGCAGCGCCGCGGCAGCCTTTAACTATGGCTACACCTTC. Residues: CASSAAAAFNYGYTF.

This clonotype was recorded a few times. This chain connects TRBV27 to TRBJ2-5; TRBD2 aligns across 9 bases. The V and J ends lost 4 bases and 9 bases, in that order; junction bases with no gene match: 6. There are 13 residues in the CDR3. Germline CDR1 is MNHEY and CDR2 is SMNVEV (reference sequence). In nucleotides, the CDR3 is TGTGCCAGCAGTTACAGAAGCGGGGGGTCCCAGTACTTC. It translates to CASSYRSGGSQYF.

This clonotype occurred many times. The rearrangement joins TRBV29-1 to TRBJ2-7, with D hard to call. Germline-derived CDR1 and CDR2 are SQVTM and ANQGSEA. V lost 6 bases and J lost 0, with 9 bases in between. The CDR3 covers 12 residues. The DNA of the CDR3 is TGCAGCGTCTCAGTGAGCTCCTACGAGCAGTACTTC. Residues: CSVSVSSYEQYF.

This clonotype was recorded many times. V gene TRBV6-1 combines with J gene TRBJ2-3; possibly TRBD1 for D (8 bases). Germline V gives CDR1 MNHNS, CDR2 SASEGT. This CDR3 region has 18 residues. The V and J ends lost 4 bases and 6 bases respectively, with 26 bases between them. In nucleotides, the CDR3 is TGTGCCAGCAGTGTGCTACAGGGGGTGACTAGCCGTATGGATACGCAGTATTTT. Translation gives CASSVLQGVTSRMDTQYF.

The table lists this clonotype with many counts. The gene calls are TRBV27 and TRBJ1-2; 7 positions agree with TRBD1. Germline V CDR1 and CDR2: MNHEY, SMNVEV (reference sequence). This CDR3 has 18 amino acids. V was clipped by 6 bases and J by 2 bases; unmatched bases: 18. CDR3 protein: CASSFLPRDRVKNYGYTF. The CDR3 bases are TGTGCCAGCAGCTTTTTACCCCGAGACAGGGTAAAGAACTATGGCTACACCTTC.

This chain links TRBV15 with TRBJ1-1; tentative D call: TRBD1 (5 bases). Germline CDR1 is LNHNV and CDR2 is YYDKDF (reference sequence). The CDR3 sequence is 15 residues long. The V and J ends lost 0 bases and 5 bases respectively, with 13 bases between them. The CDR3 coding sequence is TGTGCCACCAGCAGAGATTCAGGGAGGAGGACTGAAGCTTTCTTT. Amino acid sequence: CATSRDSGRRTEAFF. Together with reference TRBV15 and TRBJ1-1, the CDR3 gives the full variable domain: DAMVIQNPRYQVTQFGKPVTLSCSQTLNHNVMYWYQQKSSQAPKLLFHYYDKDFNNEADTPDNFQSRRPNTSFCFLDIRSPGLGDTAMYLCATSRDSGRRTEAFFGQGTRLTVV.

This clonotype was recorded many times. The CDR3 coding sequence is TGCAGTGCTAGCTGGCGTCCCGACCCAGATACGCAGTATTTT. Translating gives CSASWRPDPDTQYF. This chain uses TRBV20-1 with TRBJ2-3, with unresolved D. Trimming removed 3 bases from V and 4 bases from J, with 14 bases in between. The CDR3 is made up of 14 amino acids. Germline assignment: CDR1 DFQATT and CDR2 SNEGSKA (reference sequence).

This clonotype has a count of ten or more. V gene TRBV5-6 combines with J gene TRBJ2-2; D remains unclear. The V and J ends lost 4 bases and 6 bases respectively, with 19 bases between them. The CDR3 runs 16 residues. Germline values: CDR1 SGHDT, CDR2 YYEEEE. The CDR3 protein is CASSVRLRRAAGELFF. The CDR3 DNA reads as TGTGCCAGCAGCGTCAGACTCCGCCGGGCAGCCGGGGAGCTGTTTTTT.

This clonotype appeared many times. In nucleotides, the CDR3 is TGTGCCAGCAGCTTGGGACTTCAAAATGAGCAGTTCTTC. Residues: CASSLGLQNEQFF. V is TRBV11-2 and J is TRBJ2-1; maybe TRBD2 (6 bases). Trimming cost V 3 bases and J 7 bases, with 10 bases left between them. The CDR3 contains 13 residues. The germline gives CDR1 SGHAT, CDR2 FQNNGV.

The table lists this clonotype with many counts. The chain is built from TRBV3-1 and TRBJ2-3, with 7 bases lining up with TRBD1. Trimming took 4 bases from V and 3 from J; bases not matched to a gene: 4. The CDR3 consists of 14 residues. Per germline, CDR1 LGHDT and CDR2 YNNKEL (reference sequence). DNA for the CDR3: TGTGCCAGCAGCCGGCGACAGGGAACAGATACGCAGTATTTT. It codes for CASSRRQGTDTQYF.

The chain carries TRBV7-8 and TRBJ2-7; TRBD1 agrees at 7 bases. The J segment lost 2 bases and the V segment lost 3 bases, leaving 7 bases of the junction unmatched. Germline CDR1 and CDR2: SGHVS and FQNEAQ. The CDR3 has 15 residues. CDR3 nucleotide sequence: TGTGCCAGCAGCTTCTCCCGGGACAGCACCTACGAGCAGTACTTC. Residues: CASSFSRDSTYEQYF.

At least ten counts were recorded for this clonotype. The J gene is TRBJ1-1, the V gene TRBV29-1, with D unresolved. The ends were cut back, 2 bases at V and 1 base at J, with 5 bases in the middle. Looked up from germline, CDR1 is SQVTM and CDR2 is ANQGSEA. The CDR3 runs to 12 residues. This CDR3 is CSVETENTEAFF. As DNA, the CDR3 is TGCAGCGTTGAAACAGAGAACACTGAAGCTTTCTTT.

Only a few counts were recorded for this clonotype. The chain recombines TRBV11-1 with TRBJ1-1, with D possibly TRBD1 on 5 matching bases. Per the germline V gene, CDR1 is SGHAT and CDR2 is FQDESV (reference sequence). CDR3 length equals 13 residues. V dropped 5 bases and J dropped 8 bases, with 15 bases sitting between them. The CDR3 DNA reads TGTGCCAGCAGCACCACCGGGGCGAACGAAGCTTTCTTT. This codes for CASSTTGANEAFF.

The chain uses TRBV2 and TRBJ2-1; a possible D gene is TRBD1 (5 bases). V was pared by 5 bases and J by 3 bases, with 11 bases between. Germline V gives CDR1 SNHLY, CDR2 FYNNEI. The CDR3 is made up of 14 amino acids. As DNA, the CDR3 is TGTGCCAGCAGTAAAATGCAGGGCTACAATGAGCAGTTCTTC. It is translated as CASSKMQGYNEQFF.

This clonotype was seen many times. The chain links TRBV2 to TRBJ1-2; the D gene is possibly TRBD1 (6 bases). Trimming cost V 5 bases and J 10 bases, with 20 bases left between them. Per the germline V gene, CDR1 is SNHLY and CDR2 is FYNNEI. The CDR3 contains 14 residues. CDR3 amino acids: CASSTTGQLVSYTF. CDR3 nucleotide sequence: TGTGCCAGCAGTACAACGGGACAACTCGTTTCCTACACCTTC.

In its sample, this clonotype was seen once. The chain has TRBV4-1 and TRBJ1-1; D is possibly TRBD1 (5 bases). Trimming took 4 bases from V and 3 from J, leaving 30 bases between them. CDR3 size: 20 residues. Looked up from germline, CDR1 is MGHRA and CDR2 is YSYEKL. In nucleotides, the CDR3 is TGCGCCAGCAGCCTTCACGTCGGTCAGGGCCCTTCTCTTGCGGACACTGAAGCTTTCTTT. This gives the protein CASSLHVGQGPSLADTEAFF.

At least ten counts were recorded for this clonotype. V and J are TRBV7-9 and TRBJ1-4, with 8 nucleotides matching TRBD1. J was trimmed by 4 bases and V by 1 base; bases with no gene match: 8. This CDR3 region has 17 residues. Germline V gene sequence: CDR1 SEHNR, CDR2 FQNEAQ (reference sequence). The chain's CDR3 is CASSLGDRPAGNEKLFF. CDR3 bases: TGTGCCAGCAGCTTAGGGGACAGGCCGGCGGGTAATGAAAAACTGTTTTTT. Full variable domain (missing parts from reference TRBV7-9 and TRBJ1-4): DTGVSQNPRHKITKRGQNVTFRCDPISEHNRLYWYRQTLGQGPEFLTYFQNEAQLEKSRLLSDRFSAERPKGSFSTLEIQRTEQGDSAMYLCASSLGDRPAGNEKLFFGSGTQLSVL.

V and J are TRBV2 and TRBJ1-1; D is perhaps TRBD1 (6 bases). CDR1 is SNHLY and CDR2 is FYNNEI in the germline V gene. The CDR3 spans 17 residues. V was pared by 4 bases and J by 5 bases, with 23 bases between. CDR3 amino acids: CASSVMGALGMTTEAFF. The CDR3 region has the DNA TGTGCCAGCAGTGTCATGGGGGCCTTAGGGATGACTACTGAAGCTTTCTTT.

This clonotype was found many times. The chain links TRBV7-6 to TRBJ2-5; possible D gene TRBD2, 6 bases. Per germline, CDR1 SGHVS and CDR2 FNYEAQ. Trimming pared 3 bases from V and 0 bases from J, leaving 17 bases between. The CDR3 is made up of 17 amino acids. The CDR3 DNA is TGTGCCAGCAGCTTGCCCGCCGGGAGAACGAACCAAGAGACCCAGTACTTC. Amino acids: CASSLPAGRTNQETQYF.

V gene TRBV27 combines with J gene TRBJ2-5, with 10 nucleotides matching TRBD1. This CDR3 is built from 17 residues. Germline assignment: CDR1 MNHEY and CDR2 SMNVEV (reference sequence). J gave up 5 bases and V 3 bases, and 12 bases lay outside the gene matches. The CDR3 DNA sequence: TGTGCCAGCAGTTTTGGCCGGGGGAGGACAGGGGGGGAGACCCAGTACTTC. This gives the protein CASSFGRGRTGGETQYF.

The chain employs TRBV7-9 and TRBJ2-3; possible D gene TRBD2, 6 bases. V was cut by 1 base and J by 4 bases, with 9 bases left in between. The CDR3 length is 14 residues. Germline V gene sequence: CDR1 SEHNR, CDR2 FQNEAQ (reference sequence). The CDR3 is CASSLGSGSDTQYF. The CDR3 nucleotides read TGTGCCAGCAGCTTAGGAAGCGGGTCAGATACGCAGTATTTT.

This clonotype has just a few counts. In DNA, the CDR3 is TGTGCCAGCAGTCGACAGGGGACTACCTACGAGCAGTACTTC. Translated: CASSRQGTTYEQYF. This chain connects TRBV2 to TRBJ2-7, with a weak D call TRBD1 (8 bases). Germline lookup yields CDR1 SNHLY and CDR2 FYNNEI. The CDR3 loop spans 14 amino acids. Trimming pared 5 bases from V and 2 bases from J, leaving 13 bases between.

This clonotype has ten or more counts. This chain joins TRBV5-1 and TRBJ2-1; D unclear. CDR3 length: 13 amino acids. Germline V gene data show CDR1 as SGHRS and CDR2 as YFSETQ. Trimming took off 4 bases at V and 5 bases at J, with 10 bases between the two ends. The CDR3 reads CASSPGPNNEQFF. In DNA form, the CDR3 reads TGCGCCAGCAGCCCCGGCCCTAACAATGAGCAGTTCTTC. The variable domain in full, with the rest retrieved from reference TRBV5-1 and TRBJ2-1, is KAGVTQTPRYLIKTRGQQVTLSCSPISGHRSVSWYQQTPGQGLQFLFEYFSETQRNKGNFPGRFSGRQFSNSRSEMNVSTLELGDSALYLCASSPGPNNEQFFGPGTRLTVL.

This clonotype turned up a few times. V usage is TRBV12-5 and J usage is TRBJ2-3; tentatively, D is TRBD1 (6 bases). Germline V gene sequence: CDR1 LGHNT, CDR2 FRNRAP. The CDR3 runs 15 residues. V was shortened by 7 bases and J by 5 bases, with 19 bases between the two germline ends. The CDR3: CASAWGQRGEDTQYF. DNA of the CDR3: TGTGCTAGTGCCTGGGGGCAGAGAGGAGAAGATACGCAGTATTTT.